This T cell receptor (beta chain) was found in a study of blood T cell repertoires in COVID-19. Study at large: COVID-19 samples, acute and convalescent, were from the United States, Italy and Spain.

TCRdb keeps only in-frame clones here, not all; method: immunoSEQ multiplex PCR. This sample yields roughly 250,000 clones, of which about 83% are seen a single time; around 5.5% belongs to the top ten. CDR3 size: 15 residues. Germline CDR1 SGHAT, CDR2 FQNNGV. The junction had 7 bases not matched to a gene; V was cut back by 3 bases and J by 6 bases. In its sample, this clone was seen once. The sequenced sample consisted of peripheral blood. This chain joins TRBV11-2 and TRBJ1-4; 7 positions match TRBD1. This TCR was recovered from a human donor in a cohort sampled during active COVID-19. CDR3 sequence (DNA): TGTGCCAGCAGCTTCCTGGGGGACAGAGATGAAAAACTGTTTTTT. Its protein is CASSFLGDRDEKLFF.